The source of this TCR beta chain is a study of T cell responses to AZD1222 COVID-19 vaccine. General study results and limits: Spike-specific TCR repertoires showed rising breadth and depth after two AZD1222 doses. Epitopes outside B.1.351 and B.1.1.7 mutated regions reportedly drew nearly half of spike TCRs. Vaccine-associated CD4 TCRs spanned spike, dominant at 160-218 and 743-854.

The CDR3 is 15 amino acids. Germline V gene lookup returns CDR1 MNHEY and CDR2 SMNVEV (reference sequence). The V and J ends lost 5 bases and 3 bases respectively, with 17 bases between them. Comments on this clone: Antigen unknown.

Assay used: immunoSEQ multiplex PCR; TCRdb lists only in-frame clones, some missing. The sample consists of roughly 53,000 clones, approximately 89% of them appearing once. The clonotype originates from an adult in good health. The chain employs TRBV27 and TRBJ2-7; tentative D call: TRBD2 (5 bases). The material sequenced was peripheral blood, taken on day 0 of MenACWY control vaccination. The CDR3 here is CASSLDRELNYEQYF. The DNA of the CDR3 is TGTGCCAGCAGTCTTGACCGGGAACTAAACTACGAGCAGTACTTC.